This TCR beta chain was identified in a study of cytomegalovirus exposure and HLA in healthy donors. Study summary: The study placed approximately 78% of its approximately 360 genotyped donors in the Caucasian-associated ancestry cluster. General study points: For TCR beta chains, V- and J-gene trimming was later linked to a missense DCLRE1C variant. In a later analysis, HLA-C alleles had the fewest associated TCRs, DRB1 alleles the most. In a later analysis, at a false discovery rate of 0.05, 16,951 TCR beta sequences were associated with HLA alleles.

PCR primers comprised 60 Vbeta and 13 Jbeta primers. Only in-frame clones appear in the TCRdb table, and some are missing; sequencing was by immunoSEQ multiplex PCR. The table lists 200,000 to 250,000 clones, 70% to 85% of them singletons. The CDR3 sequence is 15 residues long. V lost 4 bases, J lost 3 bases, and 17 bases lay in between. The germline V gene has CDR1 SGHRS and CDR2 YFSETQ. Concerning this clone: The antigen is unknown.

This TCR was sampled from a man in his fifties or sixties in good health and CMV-seronegative. Material: PBMCs. The gene calls are TRBV5-1 and TRBJ2-7; a weak D match, TRBD1 (6 bases). The CDR3 region is CASSLPPGQVYEQYF. CDR3 in DNA: TGCGCCAGCAGCCTACCACCGGGACAAGTCTACGAGCAGTACTTC. Full variable domain (remainder filled in from reference TRBV5-1 and TRBJ2-7): KAGVTQTPRYLIKTRGQQVTLSCSPISGHRSVSWYQQTPGQGLQFLFEYFSETQRNKGNFPGRFSGRQFSNSRSEMNVSTLELGDSALYLCASSLPPGQVYEQYFGPGTRLTVT.